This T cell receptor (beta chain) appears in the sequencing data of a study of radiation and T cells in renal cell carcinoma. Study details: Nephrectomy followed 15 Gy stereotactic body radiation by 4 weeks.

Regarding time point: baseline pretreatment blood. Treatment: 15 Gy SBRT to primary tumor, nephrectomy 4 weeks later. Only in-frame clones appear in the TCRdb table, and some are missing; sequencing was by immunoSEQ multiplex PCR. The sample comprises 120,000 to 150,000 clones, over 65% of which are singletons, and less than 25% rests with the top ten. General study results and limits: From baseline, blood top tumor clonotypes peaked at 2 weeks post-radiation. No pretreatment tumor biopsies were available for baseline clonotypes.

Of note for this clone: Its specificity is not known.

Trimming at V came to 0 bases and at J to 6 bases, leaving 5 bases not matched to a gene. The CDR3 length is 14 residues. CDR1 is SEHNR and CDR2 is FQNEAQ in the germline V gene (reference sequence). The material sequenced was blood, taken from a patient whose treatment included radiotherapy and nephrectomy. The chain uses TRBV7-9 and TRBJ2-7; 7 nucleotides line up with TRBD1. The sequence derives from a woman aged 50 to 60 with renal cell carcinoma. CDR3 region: CASSLADRVGEQYF. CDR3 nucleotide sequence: TGTGCCAGCAGCTTAGCTGACAGGGTGGGCGAGCAGTACTTC.